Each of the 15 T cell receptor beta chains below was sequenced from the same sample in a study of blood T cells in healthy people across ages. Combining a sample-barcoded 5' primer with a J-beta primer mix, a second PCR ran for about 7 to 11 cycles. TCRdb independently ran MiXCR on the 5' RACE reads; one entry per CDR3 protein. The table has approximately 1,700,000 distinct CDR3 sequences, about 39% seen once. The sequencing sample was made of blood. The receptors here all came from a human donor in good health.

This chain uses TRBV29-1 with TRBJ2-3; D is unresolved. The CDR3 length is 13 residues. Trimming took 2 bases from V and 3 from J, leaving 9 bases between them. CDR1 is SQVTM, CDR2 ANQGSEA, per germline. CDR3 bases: TGCAGCGTTGAAACCGGGTGGACAGATACGCAGTATTTT. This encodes CSVETGWTDTQYF.

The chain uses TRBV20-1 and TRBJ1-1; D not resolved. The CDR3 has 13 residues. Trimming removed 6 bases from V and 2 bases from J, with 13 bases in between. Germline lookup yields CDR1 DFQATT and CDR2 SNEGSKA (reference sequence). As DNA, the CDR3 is TGCAGTGCGCCATCAGTGGGAAACACTGAAGCTTTCTTT. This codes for CSAPSVGNTEAFF.

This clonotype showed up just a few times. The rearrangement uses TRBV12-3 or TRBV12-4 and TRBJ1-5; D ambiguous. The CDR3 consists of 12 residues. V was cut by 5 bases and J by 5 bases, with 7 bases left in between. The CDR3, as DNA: TGTGCCAGCAGTCGGGTGGATCAGCCCCAGCATTTT. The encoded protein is CASSRVDQPQHF.

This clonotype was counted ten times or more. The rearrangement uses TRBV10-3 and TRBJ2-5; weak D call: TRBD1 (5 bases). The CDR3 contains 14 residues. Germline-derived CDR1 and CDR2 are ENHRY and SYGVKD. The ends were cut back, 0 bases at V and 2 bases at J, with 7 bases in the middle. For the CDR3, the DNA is TGTGCCATCAGTGAGTCAAGGGGTCAAGAGACCCAGTACTTC. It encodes CAISESRGQETQYF.

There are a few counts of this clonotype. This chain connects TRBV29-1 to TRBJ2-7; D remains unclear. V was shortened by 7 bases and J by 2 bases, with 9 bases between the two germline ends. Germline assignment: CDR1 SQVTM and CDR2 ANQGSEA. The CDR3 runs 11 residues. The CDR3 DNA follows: TGCAGCGGAACAGATGCCTACGAGCAGTACTTC. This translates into CSGTDAYEQYF.

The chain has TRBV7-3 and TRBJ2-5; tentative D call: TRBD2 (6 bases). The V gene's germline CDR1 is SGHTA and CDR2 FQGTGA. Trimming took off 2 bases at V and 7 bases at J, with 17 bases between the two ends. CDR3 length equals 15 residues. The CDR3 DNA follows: TGTGCCAGCAGCTTATCTGGGACTCCTGAGGTGACCCAGTACTTC. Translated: CASSLSGTPEVTQYF. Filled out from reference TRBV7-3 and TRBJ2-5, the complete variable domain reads GAGVSQTPSNKVTEKGKYVELRCDPISGHTALYWYRQSLGQGPEFLIYFQGTGAADDSGLPNDRFFAVRPEGSVSTLKIQRTERGDSAVYLCASSLSGTPEVTQYFGPGTRLLVL.

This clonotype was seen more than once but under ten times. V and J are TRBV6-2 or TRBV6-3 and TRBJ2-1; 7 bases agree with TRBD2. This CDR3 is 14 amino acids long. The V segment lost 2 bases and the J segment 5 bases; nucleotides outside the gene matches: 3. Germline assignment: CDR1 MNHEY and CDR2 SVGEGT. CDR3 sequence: CASSYGGEDNEQFF. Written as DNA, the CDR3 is TGTGCCAGCAGTTACGGGGGGGAGGACAATGAGCAGTTCTTC.

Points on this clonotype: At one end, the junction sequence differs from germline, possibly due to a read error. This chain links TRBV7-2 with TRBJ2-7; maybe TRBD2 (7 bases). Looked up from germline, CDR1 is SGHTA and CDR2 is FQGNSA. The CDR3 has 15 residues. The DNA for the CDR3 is TGTGCCGGCAGCCCCTGGGGAGGGGACACCTACGAGCAGTACTTC. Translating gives CAGSPWGGDTYEQYF.

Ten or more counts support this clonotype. The CDR3 nucleotides are TGTGCCAGCAGTTTATTAGCGGGGGGTTCCACAGATACGCAGTATTTT. Protein product: CASSLLAGGSTDTQYF. The rearrangement joins TRBV7-9 to TRBJ2-3; 10 bases match TRBD2. The CDR3 has 16 amino acids. Germline V CDR1 and CDR2: SEHNR, FQNEAQ (reference sequence). Trimming removed 6 bases from V and 2 bases from J; junction bases left unmatched: 8.

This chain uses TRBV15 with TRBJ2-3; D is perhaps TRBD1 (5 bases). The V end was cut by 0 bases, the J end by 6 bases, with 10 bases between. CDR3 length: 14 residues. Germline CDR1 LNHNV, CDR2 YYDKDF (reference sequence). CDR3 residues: CATSRDPRGDTQYF. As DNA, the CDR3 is TGTGCCACCAGCAGAGATCCTAGGGGTGATACGCAGTATTTT.

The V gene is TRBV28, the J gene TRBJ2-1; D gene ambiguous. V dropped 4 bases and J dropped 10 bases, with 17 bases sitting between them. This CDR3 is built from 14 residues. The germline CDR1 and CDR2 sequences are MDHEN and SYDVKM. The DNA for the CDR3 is TGTGCCAGCAGTTCCCCTAGTTATTATAAGGAGCAGTTCTTC. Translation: CASSSPSYYKEQFF. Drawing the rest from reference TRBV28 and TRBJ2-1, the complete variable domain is DVKVTQSSRYLVKRTGEKVFLECVQDMDHENMFWYRQDPGLGLRLIYFSYDVKMKEKGDIPEGYSVSREKKERFSLILESASTNQTSMYLCASSSPSYYKEQFFGPGTRLTVL.

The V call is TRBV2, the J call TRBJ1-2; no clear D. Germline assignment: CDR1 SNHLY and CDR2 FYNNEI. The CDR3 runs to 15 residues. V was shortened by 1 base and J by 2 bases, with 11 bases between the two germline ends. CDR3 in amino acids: CASSEGRGGNYGYTF. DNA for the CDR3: TGTGCCAGCAGTGAAGGGCGGGGAGGGAACTATGGCTACACCTTC.

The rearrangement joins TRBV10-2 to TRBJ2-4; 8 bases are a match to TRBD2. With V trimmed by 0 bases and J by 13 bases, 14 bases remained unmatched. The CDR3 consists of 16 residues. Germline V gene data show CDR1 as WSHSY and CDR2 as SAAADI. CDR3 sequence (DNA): TGCGCCAGCAGTGAGTCGGGCGGGGGGACCTACAATGAGCAGTACTTC. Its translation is CASSESGGGTYNEQYF.

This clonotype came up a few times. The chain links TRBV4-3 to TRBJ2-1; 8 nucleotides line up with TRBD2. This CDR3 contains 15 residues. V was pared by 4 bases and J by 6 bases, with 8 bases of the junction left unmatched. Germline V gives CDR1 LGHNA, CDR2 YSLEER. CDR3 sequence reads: CASSLQPGGGNEQFF. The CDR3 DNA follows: TGCGCCAGCAGCCTTCAGCCGGGGGGGGGCAATGAGCAGTTCTTC.

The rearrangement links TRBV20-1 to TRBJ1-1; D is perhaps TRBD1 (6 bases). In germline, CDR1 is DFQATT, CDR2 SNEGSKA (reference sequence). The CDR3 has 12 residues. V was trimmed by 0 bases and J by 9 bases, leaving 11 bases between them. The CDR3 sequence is CSARDATGKAFF. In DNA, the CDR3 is TGCAGTGCTAGAGACGCGACAGGCAAAGCTTTCTTT.